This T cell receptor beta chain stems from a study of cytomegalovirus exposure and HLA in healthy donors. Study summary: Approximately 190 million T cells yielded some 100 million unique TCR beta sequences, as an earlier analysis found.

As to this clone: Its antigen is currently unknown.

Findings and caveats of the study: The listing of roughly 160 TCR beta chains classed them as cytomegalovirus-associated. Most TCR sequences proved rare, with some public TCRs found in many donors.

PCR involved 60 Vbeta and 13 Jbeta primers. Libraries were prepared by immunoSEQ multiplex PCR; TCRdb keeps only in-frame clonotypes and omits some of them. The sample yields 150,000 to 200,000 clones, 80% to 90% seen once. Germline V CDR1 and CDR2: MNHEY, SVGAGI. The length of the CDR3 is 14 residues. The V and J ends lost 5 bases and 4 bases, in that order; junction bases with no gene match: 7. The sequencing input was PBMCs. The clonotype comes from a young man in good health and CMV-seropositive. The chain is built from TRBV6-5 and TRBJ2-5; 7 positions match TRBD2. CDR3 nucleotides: TGTGCCAGCAGTGATCGGGACTACCCAGAGACCCAGTACTTC. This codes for CASSDRDYPETQYF.